One and the same sample provided the 3 T cell receptor beta chains below, sequenced in a study of cytomegalovirus exposure and HLA in healthy donors. Use of 60 Vbeta and 13 Jbeta primers characterized the PCR. Only in-frame clones appear in the TCRdb table, and some are missing; sequencing was by immunoSEQ multiplex PCR. The data show fewer than 110,000 clones, 65% to 80% seen once. Material: PBMCs. The receptors derive from a woman between 18 and 30 years old in good health and CMV-seropositive.

V gene TRBV2 combines with J gene TRBJ1-2; TRBD1 agrees at 9 bases. CDR3 length: 15 residues. Germline lookup yields CDR1 SNHLY and CDR2 FYNNEI. The V and J ends lost 4 bases and 2 bases, in that order; junction bases with no gene match: 5. The CDR3 reads CASSVGTGTNYGYTF. The CDR3 region has the DNA TGTGCCAGCAGTGTGGGGACAGGGACGAACTATGGCTACACCTTC. Variable domain in full (rest from reference TRBV2 and TRBJ1-2): EPEVTQTPSHQVTQMGQEVILRCVPISNHLYFYWYRQILGQKVEFLVSFYNNEISEKSEIFDDQFSVERPDGSNFTLKIRSTKLEDSAMYFCASSVGTGTNYGYTFGSGTRLTVV.

V usage is TRBV7-7 and J usage is TRBJ2-5; perhaps TRBD2 as D (6 bases). CDR1 and CDR2 (germline): SSHAT, FNYEAQ (reference sequence). This CDR3 has 13 residues. With 3 bases removed from V and 2 bases from J, the gap between germline ends came to 7 bases. The CDR3 bases are TGTGCCAGCAGCTTCGGGGGTCAAGAGACCCAGTACTTC. Protein product: CASSFGGQETQYF.

V is TRBV10-3 and J is TRBJ1-3; the match to TRBD1 covers 8 bases. V trimming: 6 bases; J trimming: 0 bases; junction bases outside the gene matches: 4. This CDR3 contains 15 residues. Looked up from germline, CDR1 is ENHRY and CDR2 is SYGVKD. DNA of the CDR3: TGTGCCATCAGGGACAGGGAAGGCTCTGGAAACACCATATATTTT. It yields the protein CAIRDREGSGNTIYF.